One and the same sample provided the 25 T cell receptor beta chains below, sequenced in a study of cytomegalovirus exposure and HLA in healthy donors. PCR was performed using 60 Vbeta and 13 Jbeta primers. Sequencing was performed with immunoSEQ multiplex PCR; in TCRdb, only in-frame clones are kept and a portion is missing. The sample contains about 73,000 clones, 60% to 85% of which appear only once. Material for sequencing was PBMCs. These receptors all come from a man aged 70-80 years in good health and CMV-seronegative.

This clone showed up just a few times. The chain couples TRBV2 to TRBJ1-4; D is perhaps TRBD1 (6 bases). The CDR3 extends over 13 amino acids. Per the germline V gene, CDR1 is SNHLY and CDR2 is FYNNEI. V was shortened by 7 bases and J by 5 bases, with 11 bases between the two germline ends. As DNA, the CDR3 is TGTGCCAGCACTGGACAGTACAATGAAAAACTGTTTTTT. As protein: CASTGQYNEKLFF.

The chain joins TRBV2 to TRBJ2-6; 7 nucleotides agree with TRBD1. Germline V lookup: CDR1 SNHLY, CDR2 FYNNEI. The CDR3 sequence is 16 residues long. The V gene end was trimmed by 8 bases and the J gene end by 0 bases; junction bases not matched to a gene: 7. The CDR3 bases are TGTGCCAGCGGCGACAGGGAATTCTCTGGGGCCAACGTCCTGACTTTC. Residues: CASGDREFSGANVLTF.

V gene TRBV29-1 combines with J gene TRBJ1-1, with D perhaps matching TRBD1 (6 bases). Between the trimmed V and J ends, which lost 3 bases and 2 bases, there was a span of 10 bases. Germline V gene sequence: CDR1 SQVTM, CDR2 ANQGSEA. This CDR3 has 13 residues. The CDR3 protein is CSVDRGYNTEAFF. The CDR3 DNA reads as TGCAGCGTTGACAGGGGTTATAACACTGAAGCTTTCTTT. Complete variable domain (other parts from reference TRBV29-1 and TRBJ1-1): SAVISQKPSRDICQRGTSLTIQCQVDSQVTMMFWYRQQPGQSLTLIATANQGSEATYESGFVIDKFPISRPNLTFSTLTVSNMSPEDSSIYLCSVDRGYNTEAFFGQGTRLTVV.

The chain uses TRBV18 and TRBJ2-2, with 8 nucleotides matching TRBD1. Germline CDR1 reads KGHSH; CDR2 reads LQKENI. The CDR3 runs to 16 residues. Trimming cost V 3 bases and J 4 bases; bases outside gene matches: 7. The CDR3 DNA sequence: TGTGCCAGCTCACCGCAGGACAGGGATACCACCGGGGAGCTGTTTTTT. Translated, it gives CASSPQDRDTTGELFF.

This clone was observed at least ten times. The V gene is TRBV6-1, the J gene TRBJ2-7; 7 nucleotides agree with TRBD2. Trimming removed 4 bases from V and 2 bases from J; junction bases left unmatched: 14. CDR3 length: 17 residues. Per the germline V gene, CDR1 is MNHNS and CDR2 is SASEGT. The CDR3 bases are TGTGCCAGCAGTGTGTCCCCGAAGACTAGCTCTGCCTACGAGCAGTACTTC. The encoded protein is CASSVSPKTSSAYEQYF.

The V and J genes are TRBV19 and TRBJ1-2, with TRBD1 identical over 8 bases. Germline CDR1 LNHDA, CDR2 SQIVND (reference sequence). CDR3 length equals 15 residues. Losses at the gene ends were 5 bases for V and 4 bases for J; bases not matched to a gene: 9. The CDR3: CASSLLQGESYGYTF. CDR3 sequence (DNA): TGTGCCAGTAGTCTCCTACAGGGGGAAAGCTATGGCTACACCTTC.

The chain is built from TRBV18 and TRBJ2-1; 15 positions match TRBD2. Germline assignment: CDR1 KGHSH and CDR2 LQKENI. This CDR3 comprises 16 residues. J lost 6 bases, V lost 3 bases, and 3 bases had no gene match. The CDR3 reads CASSPPGLAGGNEQFF. CDR3 sequence (DNA): TGTGCCAGCTCACCTCCGGGACTAGCGGGAGGCAATGAGCAGTTCTTC. Drawing the rest from reference TRBV18 and TRBJ2-1, the complete variable domain is NAGVMQNPRHLVRRRGQEARLRCSPMKGHSHVYWYRQLPEEGLKFMVYLQKENIIDESGMPKERFSAEFPKEGPSILRIQQVVRGDSAAYFCASSPPGLAGGNEQFFGPGTRLTVL.

There are many counts of this clone. The chain links TRBV28 to TRBJ2-1; D is perhaps TRBD1 (5 bases). Germline-derived CDR1 and CDR2 are MDHEN and SYDVKM. Trimming cost V 4 bases and J 7 bases, with 11 bases left between them. The CDR3 is 13 amino acids. CDR3 bases: TGTGCCAGCAGTTCGTTGACAGTTAATGAGCAGTTCTTC. Translating gives CASSSLTVNEQFF.

The V and J genes are TRBV7-2 and TRBJ1-1; D gene ambiguous. V lost 0 bases and J 6 bases, leaving 8 bases between the germline ends. Germline lookup yields CDR1 SGHTA and CDR2 FQGNSA. CDR3 size: 13 residues. In DNA, the CDR3 is TGTGCCAGCAGCTTAGCGAGTCGCTCTGAAGCTTTCTTT. This codes for CASSLASRSEAFF.

Only one count was recorded for this clone. The genes are TRBV19 and TRBJ1-2, with 10 nucleotides matching TRBD1. V dropped 10 bases and J dropped 3; count of bases not matched to a gene: 5. The CDR3 is 13 amino acids. The germline V gene has CDR1 LNHDA and CDR2 SQIVND (reference sequence). The CDR3 is CATGTGDDYGYTF. CDR3 nucleotide sequence: TGTGCCACGGGGACAGGGGATGACTATGGCTACACCTTC. Drawing the rest from reference TRBV19 and TRBJ1-2, the complete variable domain is DGGITQSPKYLFRKEGQNVTLSCEQNLNHDAMYWYRQDPGQGLRLIYYSQIVNDFQKGDIAEGYSVSREKKESFPLTVTSAQKNPTAFYLCATGTGDDYGYTFGSGTRLTVV.

The chain is built from TRBV19 and TRBJ2-6; D gene unclear. This CDR3 has 15 amino acids. V was cut by 7 bases and J by 0 bases, with 10 bases left in between. Germline V lookup: CDR1 LNHDA, CDR2 SQIVND (reference sequence). The CDR3 reads CASTRVLSGANVLTF. The CDR3 bases are TGTGCCAGTACTCGGGTCCTCTCTGGGGCCAACGTCCTGACTTTC. Based on the CDR3 plus reference TRBV19 and TRBJ2-6, the full variable domain is DGGITQSPKYLFRKEGQNVTLSCEQNLNHDAMYWYRQDPGQGLRLIYYSQIVNDFQKGDIAEGYSVSREKKESFPLTVTSAQKNPTAFYLCASTRVLSGANVLTFGAGSRLTVL.

This clone was detected only once. The CDR3 DNA reads as TGCGCCAGCAGCTTGGGCATCGGGCGGGGGAACAATGAGCAGTTCTTC. This codes for CASSLGIGRGNNEQFF. The chain recombines TRBV5-1 with TRBJ2-1; 7 bases fit TRBD2. Germline V gives CDR1 SGHRS, CDR2 YFSETQ. Trimming removed 0 bases from V and 5 bases from J; junction bases left unmatched: 8. The CDR3 contains 16 residues.

V is TRBV19 and J is TRBJ1-2, with TRBD1 matching 7 bases. Germline V gives CDR1 LNHDA, CDR2 SQIVND (reference sequence). Trimming removed 3 bases from V and 8 bases from J; junction bases left unmatched: 15. CDR3 size: 16 residues. CDR3 in DNA: TGTGCCAGTAGTATGGGACAGACACTCCTCCAGGCGGGCTACACCTTC. Translating it yields CASSMGQTLLQAGYTF.

V gene TRBV6-1 combines with J gene TRBJ1-2; TRBD1 matches 11 bases. The length of the CDR3 is 13 residues. V lost 10 bases and J lost 7; bases outside the gene matches: 8. Germline CDR1 is MNHNS and CDR2 is SASEGT. The DNA for the CDR3 is TGTGCCACCACCCGGACAGGGGGCTTTGGCTACACCTTC. This codes for CATTRTGGFGYTF.

The chain carries TRBV28 and TRBJ2-3; D gene uncertain. The CDR3 loop spans 12 amino acids. Deletions cut 3 bases from V and 9 bases from J, with 10 bases between. Germline V gene sequence: CDR1 MDHEN, CDR2 SYDVKM. The CDR3 sequence is CASSLEQRTQYF. CDR3 sequence (DNA): TGTGCCAGCAGTTTGGAGCAAAGGACGCAGTATTTT.

The gene calls are TRBV2 and TRBJ2-1; the match to TRBD1 covers 7 bases. This CDR3 spans 12 amino acids. The V and J ends lost 6 bases and 10 bases, in that order; junction bases with no gene match: 6. Germline loops: CDR1 SNHLY, CDR2 FYNNEI. The CDR3 sequence: CASRGQVGEQFF. CDR3 bases: TGTGCCAGCAGAGGACAGGTCGGAGAGCAGTTCTTC.

This clone showed up just once. This sequence joins TRBV27 and TRBJ2-1; the D gene is possibly TRBD2 (6 bases). CDR3 size: 16 residues. Trimming stripped 4 bases from V and 4 bases from J, with 17 bases between. Germline CDR1 is MNHEY and CDR2 is SMNVEV (reference sequence). As DNA, the CDR3 is TGTGCCAGCAGTTCCCTAACCGGGACTTTTTACAATGAGCAGTTCTTC. Translation gives CASSSLTGTFYNEQFF.

The genes are TRBV7-2 and TRBJ2-3; TRBD2 matches 12 bases. CDR1 is SGHTA and CDR2 is FQGNSA in the germline V gene. CDR3 size: 18 residues. The ends lost 4 bases at V and 3 bases at J; junction bases unmatched: 11. This CDR3 reads CASSYVLAGGSGTDTQYF. DNA for the CDR3: TGTGCCAGCAGCTACGTACTAGCGGGAGGCAGTGGGACAGATACGCAGTATTTT. Supplemented by reference TRBV7-2 and TRBJ2-3, the full variable domain reads GAGVSQSPSNKVTEKGKDVELRCDPISGHTALYWYRQSLGQGLEFLIYFQGNSAPDKSGLPSDRFSAERTGGSVSTLTIQRTQQEDSAVYLCASSYVLAGGSGTDTQYFGPGTRLTVL.

In its sample, this clone was seen once. The chain links TRBV28 to TRBJ1-5, with TRBD1 matching 7 bases. The V and J ends lost 4 bases and 1 base, in that order; junction bases with no gene match: 4. The CDR3 runs 15 residues. Germline values: CDR1 MDHEN, CDR2 SYDVKM. The DNA of the CDR3 is TGTGCCAGCAGTTACGACAGGGTAAGCAATCAGCCCCAGCATTTT. Translated, it gives CASSYDRVSNQPQHF.

The chain uses TRBV19 and TRBJ1-3; TRBD1 might be the D (5 bases). V gave up 5 bases and J gave up 8 bases, with 7 bases separating them. Per the germline V gene, CDR1 is LNHDA and CDR2 is SQIVND (reference sequence). CDR3 size: 11 residues. The CDR3 is CASSEGDTIYF. The CDR3 DNA reads TGTGCCAGTAGTGAAGGGGACACCATATATTTT.

The rearrangement uses TRBV6-5 and TRBJ2-7, with a possible D match to TRBD1 (5 bases). The CDR3 has 15 amino acids. Germline V lookup: CDR1 MNHEY, CDR2 SVGAGI. V was shortened by 0 bases and J by 0 bases, with 9 bases between the two germline ends. CDR3 loop: CASSYSVRASYEQYF. CDR3 sequence (DNA): TGTGCCAGCAGTTACTCGGTCAGGGCCTCCTACGAGCAGTACTTC.

The chain combines TRBV5-1 with TRBJ2-2; weak D call: TRBD1 (5 bases). The V gene's germline CDR1 is SGHRS and CDR2 YFSETQ. Trimming stripped 5 bases from V and 0 bases from J, with 8 bases between. This CDR3 contains 14 residues. In DNA, the CDR3 is TGCGCCAGCAGGCTACAGGCGAACACCGGGGAGCTGTTTTTT. Encoded protein: CASRLQANTGELFF.

V is TRBV5-1 and J is TRBJ2-7, with 7 bases matching TRBD1. CDR1 and CDR2 (germline): SGHRS, YFSETQ. Trimming cost V 6 bases and J 0 bases; bases outside gene matches: 9. The CDR3 runs to 15 residues. In DNA, the CDR3 is TGCGCCAGCACCGTACAGGGACAGAGCTCCTACGAGCAGTACTTC. It is translated as CASTVQGQSSYEQYF.

The chain recombines TRBV10-1 with TRBJ1-6; D unresolved. Germline loops: CDR1 WNHNN, CDR2 SYGVQD (reference sequence). The CDR3 loop spans 12 amino acids. The V end was cut by 6 bases, the J end by 8 bases, with 8 bases between. The CDR3 loop is CASSSGDSPLHF. In DNA form, the CDR3 reads TGCGCCAGCAGCTCCGGTGATTCACCCCTCCACTTT.

The V and J genes are TRBV27 and TRBJ1-2; 8 nucleotides agree with TRBD1. Germline values: CDR1 MNHEY, CDR2 SMNVEV (reference sequence). Trimming removed 4 bases from V and 8 bases from J; junction bases left unmatched: 6. The CDR3 runs 13 residues. CDR3 region: CASSSPGGVGYTF. Written as DNA, the CDR3 is TGTGCCAGCAGTTCTCCAGGGGGCGTCGGCTACACCTTC.